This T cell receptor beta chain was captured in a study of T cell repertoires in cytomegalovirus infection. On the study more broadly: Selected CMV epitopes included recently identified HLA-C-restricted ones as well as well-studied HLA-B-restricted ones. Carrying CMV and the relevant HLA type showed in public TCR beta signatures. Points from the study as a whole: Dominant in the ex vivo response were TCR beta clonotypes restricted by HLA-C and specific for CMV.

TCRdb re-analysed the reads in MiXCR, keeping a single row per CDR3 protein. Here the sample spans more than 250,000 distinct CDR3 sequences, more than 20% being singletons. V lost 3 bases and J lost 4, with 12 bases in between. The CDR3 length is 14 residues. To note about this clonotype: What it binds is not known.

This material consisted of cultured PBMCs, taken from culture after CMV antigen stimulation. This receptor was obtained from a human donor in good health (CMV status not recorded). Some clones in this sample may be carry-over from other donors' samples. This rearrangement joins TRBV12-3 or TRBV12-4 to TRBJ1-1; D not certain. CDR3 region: CASSLAPWGTEAFF. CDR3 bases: TGTGCCAGCAGTTTGGCACCATGGGGCACTGAAGCTTTCTTT.